Listed below are T cell receptor beta chains from one sample, sequenced in a study of shared clonotypes between healthy human individuals. Some clones are missing from TCRdb's copy, which holds only in-frame ones; the method was immunoSEQ multiplex PCR. The sample contains roughly 2.1 million clones, 93% of which appear only once. Sequencing was done on a sample of naive CD8+ T cells from PBMCs. The source is a man aged 18 to 29 in good health. Some clones in this sample may be carry-over from other donors' samples. The CDR3 runs from the conserved cysteine through the conserved F or W. The order of the fields is D gene, clone size, V gene, J gene, CDR3 protein, CDR3 DNA. The D gene is left open where the match is weak. Some rows mark clone size as missing; the rest say once, few, many or name a class of expanded clone.

D gene: -; clone size: -; V gene: TRBV19; J gene: TRBJ2-1; CDR3 protein: CASSTRYNEQFF; CDR3 DNA: TGTGCCAGTAGTACTCGGTACAATGAGCAGTTCTTC
D gene: TRBD2; clone size: -; V gene: TRBV28; J gene: TRBJ2-1; CDR3 protein: CASRRTGLESKNEQFF; CDR3 DNA: TGTGCCAGCAGGCGAACAGGACTAGAAAGTAAGAATGAGCAGTTCTTC
D gene: TRBD1; clone size: -; V gene: TRBV6-5; J gene: TRBJ2-5; CDR3 protein: CASRVQGVFETQYF; CDR3 DNA: TGTGCCAGCAGAGTACAGGGGGTATTTGAGACCCAGTACTTC
D gene: TRBD1; clone size: -; V gene: TRBV28; J gene: TRBJ2-7; CDR3 protein: CASSYGTGTDEQYF; CDR3 DNA: TGTGCCAGCAGCTACGGGACAGGGACTGATGAGCAGTACTTC
D gene: -; clone size: -; V gene: TRBV30; J gene: TRBJ2-1; CDR3 protein: CAWSQDRAPYNEQFF; CDR3 DNA: TGTGCCTGGAGTCAGGACCGAGCACCCTACAATGAGCAGTTCTTC
D gene: -; clone size: -; V gene: TRBV10-1; J gene: TRBJ1-1; CDR3 protein: CASSDGFLDTEAFF; CDR3 DNA: TGCGCCAGCAGTGATGGGTTTCTGGACACTGAAGCTTTCTTT
D gene: TRBD2; clone size: -; V gene: TRBV9; J gene: TRBJ2-7; CDR3 protein: CASSDSSGTNEQYF; CDR3 DNA: TGTGCCAGCAGCGACTCTAGCGGGACTAACGAGCAGTACTTC
D gene: TRBD1; clone size: once; V gene: TRBV13; J gene: TRBJ2-2; CDR3 protein: CASSADREQNTGELFF; CDR3 DNA: TGTGCCAGCAGCGCGGACAGGGAACAGAACACCGGGGAGCTGTTTTTT
D gene: TRBD1; clone size: once; V gene: TRBV4-2; J gene: TRBJ2-6; CDR3 protein: CASSQYGTGGNGANVLTF; CDR3 DNA: TGTGCCAGCAGCCAATACGGGACAGGGGGCAACGGGGCCAACGTCCTGACTTTC
D gene: -; clone size: -; V gene: TRBV9; J gene: TRBJ2-2; CDR3 protein: CASSPGTAPGELFF; CDR3 DNA: TGTGCCAGCAGCCCTGGGACGGCGCCCGGGGAGCTGTTTTTT
D gene: -; clone size: -; V gene: TRBV27; J gene: TRBJ1-1; CDR3 protein: CASSLGGVITEAFF; CDR3 DNA: TGTGCCAGCAGTTTAGGGGGGGTTATCACTGAAGCTTTCTTT
D gene: TRBD1; clone size: few; V gene: TRBV5-1; J gene: TRBJ1-2; CDR3 protein: CASSSGTGRSGYTF; CDR3 DNA: TGCGCCAGCAGCTCCGGGACAGGGAGGTCAGGCTACACCTTC
D gene: -; clone size: -; V gene: TRBV9; J gene: TRBJ1-2; CDR3 protein: CASSPPPPQFGYTF; CDR3 DNA: TGTGCCAGCAGCCCCCCCCCTCCACAATTTGGCTACACCTTC
D gene: -; clone size: -; V gene: TRBV4-1; J gene: TRBJ1-3; CDR3 protein: CASSQDPGTGNTIYF; CDR3 DNA: TGCGCCAGCAGCCAAGATCCAGGGACTGGAAACACCATATATTTT
D gene: TRBD1; clone size: -; V gene: TRBV27; J gene: TRBJ2-7; CDR3 protein: CASSDRDRVYEQYF; CDR3 DNA: TGTGCCAGCAGTGACCGGGACAGGGTCTACGAGCAGTACTTC
D gene: -; clone size: -; V gene: TRBV5-1; J gene: TRBJ1-1; CDR3 protein: CASSLAGNKYTEAFF; CDR3 DNA: TGCGCCAGCAGCTTGGCCGGGAATAAGTACACTGAAGCTTTCTTT
D gene: -; clone size: once; V gene: TRBV9; J gene: TRBJ2-7; CDR3 protein: CASGGGSYEQYF; CDR3 DNA: TGTGCCAGCGGTGGGGGGAGCTACGAGCAGTACTTC
D gene: TRBD2; clone size: -; V gene: TRBV7-2; J gene: TRBJ2-2; CDR3 protein: CASSLGAGGRTGELFF; CDR3 DNA: TGTGCCAGCAGCTTAGGAGCGGGAGGAAGAACCGGGGAGCTGTTTTTT
D gene: TRBD2; clone size: -; V gene: TRBV4-1; J gene: TRBJ2-7; CDR3 protein: CASSQDPTEREVVEQYF; CDR3 DNA: TGCGCCAGCAGCCAAGACCCGACCGAGCGGGAGGTAGTCGAGCAGTACTTC
D gene: TRBD2; clone size: -; V gene: TRBV15; J gene: TRBJ2-2; CDR3 protein: CATSRGLAGGPGELFF; CDR3 DNA: TGTGCCACCAGCAGAGGGCTAGCGGGAGGGCCCGGGGAGCTGTTTTTT
D gene: -; clone size: -; V gene: TRBV5-8; J gene: TRBJ2-7; CDR3 protein: CASGRTSSYEQYF; CDR3 DNA: TGTGCCAGCGGCCGGACCTCATCCTACGAGCAGTACTTC
D gene: TRBD2; clone size: -; V gene: TRBV27; J gene: TRBJ2-1; CDR3 protein: CASSLWGGTFF; CDR3 DNA: TGTGCCAGCAGTTTGTGGGGGGGTACGTTCTTC
D gene: -; clone size: few; V gene: TRBV19; J gene: TRBJ2-5; CDR3 protein: CASSIVLRRTETQYF; CDR3 DNA: TGTGCCAGTAGTATAGTATTGCGGAGAACGGAGACCCAGTACTTC
D gene: TRBD2; clone size: few; V gene: TRBV7-9; J gene: TRBJ2-7; CDR3 protein: CASSLVGGRSDEQYF; CDR3 DNA: TGTGCCAGCAGCTTAGTTGGCGGGAGGAGCGACGAGCAGTACTTC
D gene: -; clone size: -; V gene: TRBV28; J gene: TRBJ2-1; CDR3 protein: CASSSLGLAAYNEQFF; CDR3 DNA: TGTGCCAGCAGTTCCCTCGGGTTAGCGGCTTACAATGAGCAGTTCTTC
D gene: -; clone size: -; V gene: TRBV27; J gene: TRBJ2-1; CDR3 protein: CASRSTLSAGPYNEQFF; CDR3 DNA: TGTGCCAGCAGATCTACACTATCGGCGGGACCTTACAATGAGCAGTTCTTC
D gene: -; clone size: -; V gene: TRBV11-2; J gene: TRBJ2-7; CDR3 protein: CASSLSTDYEQYF; CDR3 DNA: TGTGCCAGCAGTCTGAGTACGGACTACGAGCAGTACTTC
D gene: TRBD1; clone size: once; V gene: TRBV29-1; J gene: TRBJ2-7; CDR3 protein: CSVEVQGASEQYF; CDR3 DNA: TGCAGCGTTGAAGTCCAGGGGGCGAGCGAGCAGTACTTC
D gene: -; clone size: -; V gene: TRBV28; J gene: TRBJ2-7; CDR3 protein: CASSTPYEQYF; CDR3 DNA: TGTGCCAGCAGTACCCCCTACGAGCAGTACTTC
D gene: -; clone size: -; V gene: TRBV19; J gene: TRBJ2-7; CDR3 protein: CASSMGTVTYEQYF; CDR3 DNA: TGTGCCAGTAGTATGGGAACGGTCACCTACGAGCAGTACTTC
D gene: TRBD1; clone size: -; V gene: TRBV5-1; J gene: TRBJ2-2; CDR3 protein: CASSLRGPNTGELFF; CDR3 DNA: TGCGCCAGCAGCCTCAGGGGGCCGAACACCGGGGAGCTGTTTTTT
D gene: TRBD1; clone size: -; V gene: TRBV28; J gene: TRBJ1-6; CDR3 protein: CASSITGVNYNSPLHF; CDR3 DNA: TGTGCCAGCAGTATTACAGGGGTGAACTATAATTCACCCCTCCACTTT
D gene: -; clone size: -; V gene: TRBV11-2; J gene: TRBJ2-5; CDR3 protein: CASSLGKTIKETQYF; CDR3 DNA: TGTGCCAGCAGCTTAGGGAAAACAATTAAAGAGACCCAGTACTTC
D gene: TRBD1; clone size: few; V gene: TRBV27; J gene: TRBJ1-3; CDR3 protein: CASSKGTASGNTIYF; CDR3 DNA: TGTGCCAGCAGTAAAGGGACAGCATCAGGAAACACCATATATTTT
D gene: -; clone size: -; V gene: TRBV5-6; J gene: TRBJ2-3; CDR3 protein: CASKTYASDTQYF; CDR3 DNA: TGTGCCAGTAAGACTTATGCCTCAGATACGCAGTATTTT
D gene: TRBD1; clone size: -; V gene: TRBV4-1; J gene: TRBJ1-5; CDR3 protein: CASSPGTANQPQHF; CDR3 DNA: TGCGCCAGCAGCCCCGGGACAGCCAATCAGCCCCAGCATTTT
D gene: TRBD2; clone size: -; V gene: TRBV27; J gene: TRBJ2-1; CDR3 protein: CASRYLAGSYNEQFF; CDR3 DNA: TGTGCCAGCCGGTACCTAGCGGGGTCCTACAATGAGCAGTTCTTC
D gene: -; clone size: few; V gene: TRBV28; J gene: TRBJ1-5; CDR3 protein: CASSSHQPQHF; CDR3 DNA: TGTGCCAGCAGTTCGCATCAGCCCCAGCATTTT
D gene: -; clone size: -; V gene: TRBV7-9; J gene: TRBJ1-1; CDR3 protein: CASSLDYRNTEAFF; CDR3 DNA: TGTGCCAGCAGCTTAGATTACAGGAACACTGAAGCTTTCTTT
D gene: TRBD2; clone size: -; V gene: TRBV7-3; J gene: TRBJ2-3; CDR3 protein: CASSLGLGDTQYF; CDR3 DNA: TGTGCCAGCAGCCTAGGACTAGGAGATACGCAGTATTTT
D gene: TRBD2; clone size: -; V gene: TRBV5-1; J gene: TRBJ2-1; CDR3 protein: CASSLTSGRAAYNEQFF; CDR3 DNA: TGCGCCAGCAGCCTGACTAGCGGGAGGGCCGCCTACAATGAGCAGTTCTTC
D gene: -; clone size: -; V gene: TRBV27; J gene: TRBJ2-1; CDR3 protein: CASTHPLGEQFF; CDR3 DNA: TGTGCCAGCACCCACCCCCTCGGTGAGCAGTTCTTC
D gene: -; clone size: -; V gene: TRBV10-3; J gene: TRBJ2-7; CDR3 protein: CAISDRALEGFYEQYF; CDR3 DNA: TGTGCCATCAGTGACCGGGCCCTAGAGGGGTTCTACGAGCAGTACTTC
D gene: TRBD1; clone size: -; V gene: TRBV5-1; J gene: TRBJ2-1; CDR3 protein: CASSLDRGQSSYNEQFF; CDR3 DNA: TGCGCCAGCAGCTTGGACAGGGGCCAAAGCTCCTACAATGAGCAGTTCTTC
D gene: -; clone size: -; V gene: TRBV14; J gene: TRBJ2-1; CDR3 protein: CASSHFEGNSYNEQFF; CDR3 DNA: TGTGCCAGCAGCCACTTTGAGGGGAACTCCTACAATGAGCAGTTCTTC
D gene: TRBD2; clone size: -; V gene: TRBV6-5; J gene: TRBJ2-1; CDR3 protein: CASSYSGRKYNEQFF; CDR3 DNA: TGTGCCAGCAGTTATAGCGGGAGGAAATACAATGAGCAGTTCTTC
D gene: TRBD1; clone size: -; V gene: TRBV27; J gene: TRBJ1-2; CDR3 protein: CASSFHQDRLNGYTF; CDR3 DNA: TGTGCCAGCAGTTTCCACCAGGACAGGTTGAACGGCTACACCTTC
D gene: -; clone size: -; V gene: TRBV2; J gene: TRBJ2-1; CDR3 protein: CASRESGWRAYNEQFF; CDR3 DNA: TGTGCCAGCAGAGAAAGCGGCTGGAGGGCTTACAATGAGCAGTTCTTC
D gene: -; clone size: -; V gene: TRBV5-1; J gene: TRBJ2-6; CDR3 protein: CASSLGSPTGSGANVLTF; CDR3 DNA: TGCGCCAGCAGCTTGGGTAGCCCCACAGGGTCTGGGGCCAACGTCCTGACTTTC
D gene: -; clone size: -; V gene: TRBV27; J gene: TRBJ1-2; CDR3 protein: CASSLWGSGISPYGYTF; CDR3 DNA: TGTGCCAGCAGTTTATGGGGAAGTGGAATCAGTCCCTATGGCTACACCTTC
D gene: -; clone size: -; V gene: TRBV7-9; J gene: TRBJ2-1; CDR3 protein: CASSLTGGDYNEQFF; CDR3 DNA: TGTGCCAGCAGCTTAACGGGCGGTGACTACAATGAGCAGTTCTTC
D gene: TRBD2; clone size: once; V gene: TRBV4-3; J gene: TRBJ2-1; CDR3 protein: CASSQTSGRYYNEQFF; CDR3 DNA: TGCGCCAGCAGCCAAACTAGCGGGAGATACTACAATGAGCAGTTCTTC